The 12 T cell receptor beta chains presented below share a single source sample, sequenced in a study of T cells in Graves' hyperthyroidism and ophthalmopathy. Researchers took RNA transcripts and amplified the TCR beta CDR3 regions from them. When the TCR CDR3 underwent first-round RT-PCR, the HTBI primer set was used. TCRdb re-called the multiplex PCR reads with MiXCR, one entry per CDR3 protein. The sample shows some 180,000 distinct CDR3 sequences, approximately 17% of them seen only once. The specimen sequenced was blood. The receptors shown here come from a woman aged 45 to 65 with Graves' hyperthyroidism.

The table lists this clonotype with many counts. The gene calls are TRBV18 and TRBJ1-5; no definite D call. This CDR3 is 14 amino acids long. Per germline, CDR1 KGHSH and CDR2 LQKENI. V was trimmed by 3 bases and J by 4 bases, leaving 10 bases between them. The DNA of the CDR3 is TGTGCCAGCTCACCGAACGGTGGTAATCAGCCCCAGCATTTT. Translating gives CASSPNGGNQPQHF.

At least ten counts were recorded for this clonotype. The genes are TRBV6-1 and TRBJ1-5; D might be TRBD1 (6 bases). Germline lookup yields CDR1 MNHNS and CDR2 SASEGT. Trimming removed 5 bases at V and 4 bases at J, with 15 bases between. The CDR3 sequence is 15 residues long. The CDR3 loop is CASSRPTGPNQPQHF. For the CDR3, the DNA is TGTGCCAGCAGTCGGCCAACAGGGCCAAATCAGCCCCAGCATTTT.

This clonotype was counted at least ten times. The chain couples TRBV20-1 to TRBJ2-7, with 14 bases matching TRBD2. The CDR3 consists of 15 residues. J gave up 4 bases and V 5 bases, and 7 bases lay outside the gene matches. CDR1 DFQATT and CDR2 SNEGSKA come from the germline V gene (reference sequence). The CDR3 bases are TGCAGTGCTTCTCGACTAGCGGGGGGGCTTTACGAGCAGTACTTC. This translates into CSASRLAGGLYEQYF.

The chain employs TRBV28 and TRBJ2-3; 7 positions agree with TRBD1. CDR3 length: 15 amino acids. Per the germline V gene, CDR1 is MDHEN and CDR2 is SYDVKM. Unmatched junction bases numbered 8, after V lost 6 bases and J lost 2 bases. CDR3 loop: CASSPQGRNTDTQYF. The CDR3 nucleotides read TGTGCCAGCAGCCCACAGGGGCGCAACACAGATACGCAGTATTTT. Filled out from reference TRBV28 and TRBJ2-3, the complete variable domain reads DVKVTQSSRYLVKRTGEKVFLECVQDMDHENMFWYRQDPGLGLRLIYFSYDVKMKEKGDIPEGYSVSREKKERFSLILESASTNQTSMYLCASSPQGRNTDTQYFGPGTRLTVL.

The CDR3 nucleotides read TGTGCCAGCAGCTTGAAACAGGGGGCGGATATTTGGGATACGCAGTATTTT. Translated, it gives CASSLKQGADIWDTQYF. The V gene is TRBV7-9, the J gene TRBJ2-3, with 9 positions matching TRBD1. Germline CDR1 SEHNR, CDR2 FQNEAQ (reference sequence). V lost 3 bases, J lost 6 bases, and 13 bases stayed unmatched. The CDR3 has 17 residues.

This clonotype was counted at least ten times. The genes are TRBV20-1 and TRBJ1-5; D is uncertain. With 7 bases removed from V and 0 bases from J, the gap between germline ends came to 13 bases. Germline V lookup: CDR1 DFQATT, CDR2 SNEGSKA (reference sequence). This CDR3 region has 14 residues. The CDR3 nucleotides read TGCAGTGTTCCCCCGAGGGATAGCAATCAGCCCCAGCATTTT. This gives the protein CSVPPRDSNQPQHF.

This clonotype was counted a few times. This chain links TRBV6-1 with TRBJ1-6; 9 nucleotides match TRBD1. CDR1 is MNHNS, CDR2 SASEGT, per germline. The CDR3 is made up of 19 amino acids. Unmatched junction bases numbered 22, after V lost 6 bases and J lost 10 bases. The CDR3 loop reads CASSSYGGTGSLASSPLHF. In DNA, the CDR3 is TGTGCCAGCAGCAGTTATGGGGGGACAGGGTCCCTCGCCTCGTCACCCCTCCACTTT.

This clonotype has at least ten counts. The chain combines TRBV3-1 with TRBJ2-3; D ambiguous. V dropped 1 base and J dropped 7 bases, with 6 bases sitting between them. Looked up from germline, CDR1 is LGHDT and CDR2 is YNNKEL (reference sequence). This CDR3 has 12 amino acids. The CDR3 region is CASSQVENTQYF. The DNA of the CDR3 is TGTGCCAGCAGCCAAGTGGAGAATACGCAGTATTTT.

Ten or more counts support this clonotype. CDR3: CAISEPGHSYEQYF. In nucleotides, the CDR3 is TGTGCCATCAGTGAGCCGGGACACTCCTACGAGCAGTACTTC. J is TRBJ2-7 and V is TRBV10-3; D perhaps matches TRBD1 (6 bases). Germline V gives CDR1 ENHRY, CDR2 SYGVKD. V lost 2 bases, J lost 0 bases, and 8 bases lay in between. This CDR3 is built from 14 residues.

The table lists this clonotype with many counts. DNA for the CDR3: TGTGCCAGCAGTAGTCGACAGGGACGGTACACTGAAGCTTTCTTT. It translates to CASSSRQGRYTEAFF. The V call is TRBV6-1, the J call TRBJ1-1; 7 nucleotides agree with TRBD1. Trimming took 5 bases from V and 3 from J; bases not matched to a gene: 9. Germline V gene data show CDR1 as MNHNS and CDR2 as SASEGT. The CDR3 has 15 amino acids.

This clonotype has ten or more counts. The chain links TRBV7-2 to TRBJ2-5; 9 bases fit TRBD2. The CDR3 totals 15 residues. Germline CDR1 SGHTA, CDR2 FQGNSA. V shed 0 bases and J 4 bases; nucleotides not matched to a gene: 3. The CDR3 sequence is CASSLALAGRETQYF. The CDR3 coding sequence is TGTGCCAGCAGCTTAGCCCTAGCGGGGAGAGAGACCCAGTACTTC.

This clonotype was picked up many times. This chain connects TRBV9 to TRBJ2-1; 8 bases fit TRBD1. Germline CDR1 and CDR2: SGDLS and YYNGEE. The CDR3 sequence is 15 residues long. V lost 3 bases, J lost 7 bases, and 9 bases stayed unmatched. CDR3 bases: TGTGCCAGCAGCGCTCAACAGGGGGTCTGGAATGAGCAGTTCTTC. This translates into CASSAQQGVWNEQFF. The full variable domain, its missing parts supplied by reference TRBV9 and TRBJ2-1, is DSGVTQTPKHLITATGQRVTLRCSPRSGDLSVYWYQQSLDQGLQFLIQYYNGEERAKGNILERFSAQQFPDLHSELNLSSLELGDSALYFCASSAQQGVWNEQFFGPGTRLTVL.